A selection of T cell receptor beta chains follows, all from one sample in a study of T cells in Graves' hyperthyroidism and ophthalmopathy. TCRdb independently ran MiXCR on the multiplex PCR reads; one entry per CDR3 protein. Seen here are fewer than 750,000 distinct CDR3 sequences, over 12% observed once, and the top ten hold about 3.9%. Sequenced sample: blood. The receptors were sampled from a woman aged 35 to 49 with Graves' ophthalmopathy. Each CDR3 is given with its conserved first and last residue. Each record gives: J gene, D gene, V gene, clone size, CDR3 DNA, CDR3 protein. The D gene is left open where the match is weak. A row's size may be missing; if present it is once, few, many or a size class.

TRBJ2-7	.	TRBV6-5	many	TGTGCCAGCAGCTACTCGAGGACAGCCGGGTACGAGCAGTACTTC	CASSYSRTAGYEQYF
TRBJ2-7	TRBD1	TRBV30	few	TGTGCCTGGGTCCCCGGGACAGCATCAAAAGGGCAGTACTTC	CAWVPGTASKGQYF
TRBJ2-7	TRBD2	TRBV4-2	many	TGTGCCAGCAGCCAAGATCACAGCGGGGGCCACTACGAGCAGTACTTC	CASSQDHSGGHYEQYF
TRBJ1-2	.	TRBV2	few	TGTGCCAGCGTGAGCCGGGGATCCAACTATGGCTACACCTTC	CASVSRGSNYGYTF
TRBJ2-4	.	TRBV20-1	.	TGCAGTGCTAGAGGGGGACGGGTAGACATTCAGTACTTC	CSARGGRVDIQYF
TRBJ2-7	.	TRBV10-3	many	TGTGCCACAGCCCCGTCGCTTTACGAGCAGTACTTC	CATAPSLYEQYF
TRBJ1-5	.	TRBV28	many	TGTGCCAGCAGTTTTGGGGAGGGAATAAGCAATCAGCCCCAGCATTTT	CASSFGEGISNQPQHF
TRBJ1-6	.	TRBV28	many	TGTGCCAGCCAAAGGCCGGCTTCACCCCTCCACTTT	CASQRPASPLHF
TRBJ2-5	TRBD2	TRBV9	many	TGTGCCAGCAGCCCCCGACTAGCGGGAGGGCCAGGGCAAGAGACCCAGTACTTC	CASSPRLAGGPGQETQYF
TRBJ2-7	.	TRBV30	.	TGTGCCTGGATCCAGTACCCCTACGAGCAGTACTTC	CAWIQYPYEQYF
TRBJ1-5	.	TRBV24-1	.	TGTGCCACCAGTGACAACCGGGACATAGGCAATCAGCCCCAGCATTTT	CATSDNRDIGNQPQHF
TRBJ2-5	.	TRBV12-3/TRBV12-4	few	TGTGCCAGCAGTCCCCTTGATGACCAAGAGACCCAGTACTTC	CASSPLDDQETQYF
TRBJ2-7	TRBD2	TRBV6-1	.	TGTGCCAGCAGGCCGACTAGCGGGACCTCCTACGAGCAGTACTTC	CASRPTSGTSYEQYF
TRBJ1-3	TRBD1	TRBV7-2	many	TGTGCCAGCAGCCCCGGGACAGGGATTGGAAACACCATATATTTT	CASSPGTGIGNTIYF
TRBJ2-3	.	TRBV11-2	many	TGTGCCAGCAGCTTTAGTTTTACGAGCACAGATACGCAGTATTTT	CASSFSFTSTDTQYF
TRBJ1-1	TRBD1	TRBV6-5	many	TGTGCCAGCAGTTACTCGGACAGGAGACTTGACACTGAAGCTTTCTTT	CASSYSDRRLDTEAFF
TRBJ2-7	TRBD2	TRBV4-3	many	TGCGCCAGCAGCCAAGATGCCGGACTAGCGGGAGCCTACGAGCAGTACTTC	CASSQDAGLAGAYEQYF
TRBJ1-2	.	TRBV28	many	TGTGCCAGCAGTTTATCGACCCGAAAGGGCTACACCTTC	CASSLSTRKGYTF
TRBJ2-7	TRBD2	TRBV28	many	TGTGCCAGCAGCGCCGACGGACTAGCGGAGAGATACGAGCAGTACTTC	CASSADGLAERYEQYF
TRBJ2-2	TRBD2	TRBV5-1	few	TGCGCCAGCAGAGAAATGGGACTAGCGGGAGCCGGGGAGCTGTTTTTT	CASREMGLAGAGELFF
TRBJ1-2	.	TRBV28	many	TGTGCCAGCAGTTTATCAGGGGATGGCTACACCTTC	CASSLSGDGYTF
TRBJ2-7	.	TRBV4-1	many	TGCGCCAGCAGCCATAAAGTGGGTCTCTACGAGCAGTACTTC	CASSHKVGLYEQYF
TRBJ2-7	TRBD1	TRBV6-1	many	TGTGCCAGCAGCGACGGGACAGGACTGTTCGAGCAGTACTTC	CASSDGTGLFEQYF
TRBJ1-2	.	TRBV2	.	TGTGCCGGCAGTGACGCGGCGACCTTTGGCTACACCTTC	CAGSDAATFGYTF
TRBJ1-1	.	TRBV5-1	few	TGCGCCAGCAGCTTTTTGGCAGGGTCCCCTGAAGCTTTCTTT	CASSFLAGSPEAFF
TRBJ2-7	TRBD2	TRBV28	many	TGTGCCAGCACTACTCTCGGGGGGGGGACGTTGGAAGAGCAGTACTTC	CASTTLGGGTLEEQYF
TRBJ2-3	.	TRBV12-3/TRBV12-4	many	TGTGCCAGCAATCATCGGGAGTTGGGAACAGATACGCAGTATTTT	CASNHRELGTDTQYF
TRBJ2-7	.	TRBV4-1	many	TGCGCCAGCAGCCAAGGGTACAGACAAGTCAACTACGAGCAGTACTTC	CASSQGYRQVNYEQYF
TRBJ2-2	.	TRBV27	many	TGTGCCAGCAGTTATCGACAGACCTACACCGGGGAGCTGTTTTTT	CASSYRQTYTGELFF
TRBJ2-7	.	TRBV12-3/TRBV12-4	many	TGTGCCAGCACCCTGGGGGTCCAGCTCTACGAGCAGTACTTC	CASTLGVQLYEQYF
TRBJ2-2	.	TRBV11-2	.	TGTGCCAGCAGCTTGGGCAGTGTGCTGAACACCGGGGAGCTGTTTTTT	CASSLGSVLNTGELFF
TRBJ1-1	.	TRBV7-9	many	TGTGCCAGCAGCCTGTGGGGGGGGATGAACACTGAAGCTTTCTTT	CASSLWGGMNTEAFF
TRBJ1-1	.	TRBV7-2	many	TGTGCCAGCAAGCAAGGGGTGGGATGGAACACTGAAGCTTTCTTT	CASKQGVGWNTEAFF
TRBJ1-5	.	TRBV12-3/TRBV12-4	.	TGTGCCAGCAGTTTAGCGACCGGGGGTTCAGAGCCCCAGCATTTT	CASSLATGGSEPQHF
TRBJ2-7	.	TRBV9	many	TGTGCCAGCAGCGTAGGTCACAGCTCCTACGAGCAGTACTTC	CASSVGHSSYEQYF
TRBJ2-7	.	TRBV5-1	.	TGCGCCAGCCTGGACCCTTCAACCTACGAGCAGTACTTC	CASLDPSTYEQYF
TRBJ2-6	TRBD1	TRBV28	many	TGTGCCAGCAGTTCCGCGACAGGGCGGACCGGGGCCAACGTCCTGACTTTC	CASSSATGRTGANVLTF
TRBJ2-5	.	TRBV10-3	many	TGTGCCATCAGTGATAGCCAGGGCCAAGAGACCCAGTACTTC	CAISDSQGQETQYF
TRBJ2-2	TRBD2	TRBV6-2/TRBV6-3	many	TGTGCCAGCTTCCAGGCTAGCGGTACCGGGGAGCTGTTTTTT	CASFQASGTGELFF
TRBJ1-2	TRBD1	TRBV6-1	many	TGTGCCAGTAGAAAGACAGGGCCGTCTAACTATGGCTACACCTTC	CASRKTGPSNYGYTF
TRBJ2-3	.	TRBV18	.	TGTGCCAGCTCACCACCGGGACTCGGCGGGACAGATACGCAGTATTTT	CASSPPGLGGTDTQYF
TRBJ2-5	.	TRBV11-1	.	TGTGCCAGCAGCTTTCAGGGCATGACCCTCTTCCAAGAGACCCAGTACTTC	CASSFQGMTLFQETQYF
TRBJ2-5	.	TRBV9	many	TGTGCCAGCAGCGTAGGGACACTCCAAGAGACCCAGTACTTC	CASSVGTLQETQYF
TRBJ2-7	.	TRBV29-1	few	TGCAGCGTTGCAAGGGGGACCCAGAGCTCCTACGAGCAGTACTTC	CSVARGTQSSYEQYF
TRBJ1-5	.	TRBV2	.	TGTGCCAGCAGTGAATCCCAGCCAAATCAGCCCCAGCATTTT	CASSESQPNQPQHF
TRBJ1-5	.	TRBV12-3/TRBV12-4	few	TGTGCCAGCAGTTGGGGGTACAGGGTTCAGGATCAGCCCCAGCATTTT	CASSWGYRVQDQPQHF
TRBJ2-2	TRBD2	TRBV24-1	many	TGTGCCACCAGTGATTTCGGACTAGCGGAAGTACAGACCGGGGAGCTGTTTTTT	CATSDFGLAEVQTGELFF
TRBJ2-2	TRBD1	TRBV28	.	TGTGCCAGCAGTTTAAGCAGGGGGTCCGGGGAGCTGTTTTTT	CASSLSRGSGELFF
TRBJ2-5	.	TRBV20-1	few	TGCAGTGCGCCGGACGGGGGAGGCCTGGCCGAGACCCAGTACTTC	CSAPDGGGLAETQYF
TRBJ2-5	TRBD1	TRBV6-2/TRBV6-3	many	TGTGCCAGCACCCAACAGGGGGAAGAGACCCAGTACTTC	CASTQQGEETQYF
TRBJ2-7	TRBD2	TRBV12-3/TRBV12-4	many	TGTGCCAGCAGGTCGGGAGGGGGAACCTACGAGCAGTACTTC	CASRSGGGTYEQYF
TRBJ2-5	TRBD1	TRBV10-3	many	TGTGCCACCGCGAGACAGGGTCAAGAGACCCAGTACTTC	CATARQGQETQYF
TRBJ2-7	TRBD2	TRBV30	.	TGTGCCTGGAGTGGACCGACTAGCGGGAGGCCCGTTGAGGAGCAGTACTTC	CAWSGPTSGRPVEEQYF
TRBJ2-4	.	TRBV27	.	TGTGCCAGCAACCGAAGGAGCTCTAAAAACATTCAGTACTTC	CASNRRSSKNIQYF